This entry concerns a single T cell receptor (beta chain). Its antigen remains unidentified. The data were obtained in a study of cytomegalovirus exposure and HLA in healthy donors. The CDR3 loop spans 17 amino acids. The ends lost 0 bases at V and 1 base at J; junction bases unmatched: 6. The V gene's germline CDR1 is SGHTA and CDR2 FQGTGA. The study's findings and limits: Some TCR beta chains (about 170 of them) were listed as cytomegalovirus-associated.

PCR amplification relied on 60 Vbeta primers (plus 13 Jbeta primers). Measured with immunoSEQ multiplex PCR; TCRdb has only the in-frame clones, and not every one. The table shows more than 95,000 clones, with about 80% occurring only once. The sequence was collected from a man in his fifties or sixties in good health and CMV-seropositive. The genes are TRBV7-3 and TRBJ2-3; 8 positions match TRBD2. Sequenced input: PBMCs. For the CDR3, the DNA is TGTGCCAGCAGCTTAACGGGAACGACTAGCGGCACAGATACGCAGTATTTT. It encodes CASSLTGTTSGTDTQYF.